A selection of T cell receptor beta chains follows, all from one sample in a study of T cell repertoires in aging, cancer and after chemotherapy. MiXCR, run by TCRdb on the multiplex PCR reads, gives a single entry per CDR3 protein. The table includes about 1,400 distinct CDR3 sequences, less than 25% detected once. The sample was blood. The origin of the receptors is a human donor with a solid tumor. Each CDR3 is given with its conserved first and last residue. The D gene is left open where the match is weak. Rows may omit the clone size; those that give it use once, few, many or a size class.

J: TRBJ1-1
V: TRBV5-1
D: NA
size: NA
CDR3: CASSLGREEAFF
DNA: TGCGCCAGCAGCTTAGGCAGGGAAGAAGCTTTCTTT

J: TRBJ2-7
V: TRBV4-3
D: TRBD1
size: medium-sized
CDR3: CASSQGWDRGVYEQYF
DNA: TGCGCCAGCAGCCAAGGATGGGACAGGGGGGTCTACGAGCAGTACTTC

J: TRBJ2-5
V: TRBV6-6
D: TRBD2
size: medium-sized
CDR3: CASSYAQGRGGRETQYF
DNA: TGTGCCAGCAGTTACGCTCAGGGGCGGGGGGGAAGAGAGACCCAGTACTTC

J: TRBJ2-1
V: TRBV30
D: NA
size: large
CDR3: CVYNEQFF
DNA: TGTGTCTACAATGAGCAGTTCTTC

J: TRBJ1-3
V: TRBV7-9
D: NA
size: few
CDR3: CASSLGRYSGNTIYF
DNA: TGTGCCAGCAGCTTAGGGCGCTACTCTGGAAACACCATATATTTT

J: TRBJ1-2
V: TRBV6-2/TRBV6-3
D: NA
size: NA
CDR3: CASSYGGGRGYTF
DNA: TGTGCCAGCAGTTACGGGGGGGGCCGTGGCTACACCTTC

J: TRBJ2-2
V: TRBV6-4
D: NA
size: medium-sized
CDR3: CASSETNTGELFF
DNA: TGTGCCAGCAGTGAAACAAACACCGGGGAGCTGTTTTTT

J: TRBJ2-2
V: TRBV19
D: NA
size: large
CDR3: CASKALGTGELFF
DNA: TGTGCCAGTAAGGCTCTCGGTACCGGGGAGCTGTTTTTT

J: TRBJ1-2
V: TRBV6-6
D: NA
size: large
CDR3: CASSYGGSYGYTF
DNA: TGTGCCAGCAGTTACGGCGGTAGCTATGGCTACACCTTC

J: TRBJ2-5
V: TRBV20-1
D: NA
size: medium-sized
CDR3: CSARDGREETQYF
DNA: TGCAGTGCTAGAGACGGTCGGGAAGAGACCCAGTACTTC

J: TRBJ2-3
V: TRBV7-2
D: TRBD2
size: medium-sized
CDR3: CASSLGLRGTDTQYF
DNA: TGTGCCAGCAGCTTGGGACTACGTGGCACAGATACGCAGTATTTT

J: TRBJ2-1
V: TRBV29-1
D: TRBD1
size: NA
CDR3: CSVGGQGANEQFF
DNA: TGCAGCGTTGGGGGACAGGGGGCAAATGAGCAGTTCTTC

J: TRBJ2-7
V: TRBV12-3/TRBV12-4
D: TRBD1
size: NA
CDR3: CASSLDRFASYEQYF
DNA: TGTGCCAGCAGTTTGGACAGGTTTGCTTCCTACGAGCAGTACTTC

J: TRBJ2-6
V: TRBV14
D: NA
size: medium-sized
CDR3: CASSPSGAGANVLTF
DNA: TGTGCCAGCAGCCCCTCGGGGGCTGGGGCCAACGTCCTGACTTTC

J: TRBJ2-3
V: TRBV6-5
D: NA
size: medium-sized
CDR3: CASSLPTGITDTQYF
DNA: TGTGCCAGCAGTCTCCCTACGGGGATTACGGATACGCAGTATTTT

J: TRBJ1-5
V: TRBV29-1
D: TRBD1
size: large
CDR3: CSAGQGVEPQHF
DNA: TGCAGCGCGGGACAGGGAGTCGAGCCCCAGCATTTT

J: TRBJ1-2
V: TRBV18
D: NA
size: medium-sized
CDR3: CASSPPGDYGYTF
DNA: TGTGCCAGCTCACCACCGGGTGACTATGGCTACACCTTC

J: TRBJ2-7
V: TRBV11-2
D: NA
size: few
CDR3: CASSELLTYEQYF
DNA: TGTGCCAGCAGCGAACTCCTAACCTACGAGCAGTACTTC

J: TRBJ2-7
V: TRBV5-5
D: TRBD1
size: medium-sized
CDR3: CASSLWTGSAYEQYF
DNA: TGTGCCAGCAGTTTGTGGACAGGGTCGGCCTACGAGCAGTACTTC

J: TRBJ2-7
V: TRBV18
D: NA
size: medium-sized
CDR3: CASTLKGEEQYF
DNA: TGTGCCAGCACGCTAAAAGGCGAAGAGCAGTACTTC

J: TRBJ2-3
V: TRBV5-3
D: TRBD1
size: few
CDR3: CASSLGTGHTDTQYF
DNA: TGTGCCAGCAGCTTAGGGACAGGGCACACAGATACGCAGTATTTT

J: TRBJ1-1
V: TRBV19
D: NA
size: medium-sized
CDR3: CASSIDLRRAFF
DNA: TGTGCCAGTAGTATAGATCTCCGACGGGCTTTCTTT

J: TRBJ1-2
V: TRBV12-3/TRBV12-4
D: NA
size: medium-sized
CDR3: CASSGHLGYGYTF
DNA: TGTGCCAGCAGTGGACATTTGGGGTATGGCTACACCTTC

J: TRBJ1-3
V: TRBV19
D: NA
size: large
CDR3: CASMRGGSGNTIYF
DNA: TGTGCCAGTATGAGGGGGGGCTCTGGAAACACCATATATTTT

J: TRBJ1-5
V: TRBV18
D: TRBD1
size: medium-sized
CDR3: CASSLGTGNSNQPQHF
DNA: TGTGCCAGCTCACTAGGGACAGGGAATAGCAATCAGCCCCAGCATTTT

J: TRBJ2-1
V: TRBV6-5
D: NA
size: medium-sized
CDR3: CASTPLGGGHNEQFF
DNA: TGTGCCAGCACCCCCTTGGGGGGGGGCCACAATGAGCAGTTCTTC

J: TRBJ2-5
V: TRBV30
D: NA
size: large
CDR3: CAWRETGTQETQYF
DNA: TGTGCCTGGAGAGAAACAGGGACTCAAGAGACCCAGTACTTC

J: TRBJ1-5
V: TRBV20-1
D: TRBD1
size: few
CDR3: CSAGWGQNSNQPQHF
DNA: TGCAGTGCTGGGTGGGGACAGAATAGCAATCAGCCCCAGCATTTT

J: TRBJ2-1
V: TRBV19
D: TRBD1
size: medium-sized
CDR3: CASSTQDRGGNEQFF
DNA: TGTGCCAGTAGTACCCAGGACAGGGGCGGGAATGAGCAGTTCTTC

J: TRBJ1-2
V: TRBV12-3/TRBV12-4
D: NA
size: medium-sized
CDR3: CASSFGRGSGYTF
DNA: TGTGCCAGCAGTTTTGGGCGGGGGTCTGGCTACACCTTC

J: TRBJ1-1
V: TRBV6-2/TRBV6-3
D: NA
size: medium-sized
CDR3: CASSYLEGAFF
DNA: TGTGCCAGCAGTTACTTGGAGGGAGCTTTCTTT

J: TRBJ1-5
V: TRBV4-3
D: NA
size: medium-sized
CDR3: CASSQDTTGPPQHF
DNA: TGCGCCAGCAGCCAAGACACAACAGGGCCGCCCCAGCATTTT

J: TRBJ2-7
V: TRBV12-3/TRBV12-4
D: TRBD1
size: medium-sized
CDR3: CASSRQGVDYEQYF
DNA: TGTGCCAGCAGCAGACAGGGGGTAGACTACGAGCAGTACTTC

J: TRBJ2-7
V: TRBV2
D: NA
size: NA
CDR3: CASSEWGEQYF
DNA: TGTGCCAGCAGTGAATGGGGGGAGCAGTACTTC

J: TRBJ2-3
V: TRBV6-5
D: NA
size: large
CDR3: CASSYRSQYTQYF
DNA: TGTGCCAGCAGTTACCGATCCCAGTATACGCAGTATTTT

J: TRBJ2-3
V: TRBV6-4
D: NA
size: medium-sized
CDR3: CASSDGSTDTQYF
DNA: TGTGCCAGCAGTGATGGCAGCACAGATACGCAGTATTTT

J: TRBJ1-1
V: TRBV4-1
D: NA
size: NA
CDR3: CASSLSSVGTGTEAFF
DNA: TGCGCCAGCAGCCTGTCCAGCGTGGGAACGGGCACTGAAGCTTTCTTT

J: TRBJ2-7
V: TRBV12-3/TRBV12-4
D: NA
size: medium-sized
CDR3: CASSLHQPSHEQYF
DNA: TGTGCCAGCAGTTTGCACCAGCCTAGTCACGAGCAGTACTTC

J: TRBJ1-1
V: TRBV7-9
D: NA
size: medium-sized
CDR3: CASSSVGTEAFF
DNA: TGTGCCAGCAGCTCGGTTGGCACTGAAGCTTTCTTT

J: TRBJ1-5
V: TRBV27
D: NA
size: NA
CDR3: CASSEAGGGGSNQPQHF
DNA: TGTGCCAGCAGTGAAGCGGGGGGGGGCGGAAGCAATCAGCCCCAGCATTTT

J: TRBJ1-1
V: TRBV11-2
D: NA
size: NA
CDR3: CASSLDGPRNEAFF
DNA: TGTGCCAGCAGCTTAGATGGACCCCGCAATGAAGCTTTCTTT

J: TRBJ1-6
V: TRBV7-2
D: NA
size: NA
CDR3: CASSLQPLGSPLHF
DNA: TGTGCCAGCAGCTTACAACCGCTGGGGTCACCCCTCCACTTT

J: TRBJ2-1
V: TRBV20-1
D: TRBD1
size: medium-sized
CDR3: CSARDGGQGIHEQFF
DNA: TGCAGTGCTAGAGATGGAGGACAGGGTATCCATGAGCAGTTCTTC

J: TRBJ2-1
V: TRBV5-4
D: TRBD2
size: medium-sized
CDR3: CASSWGLASDNEQFF
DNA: TGTGCCAGCAGCTGGGGACTAGCGTCGGACAATGAGCAGTTCTTC

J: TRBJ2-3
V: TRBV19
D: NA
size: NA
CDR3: CASSPSTFTDTQYF
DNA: TGTGCCAGCAGCCCCTCGACCTTTACAGATACGCAGTATTTT

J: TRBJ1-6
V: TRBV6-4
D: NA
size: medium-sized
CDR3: CASSESAAGSPLHF
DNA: TGTGCCAGCAGTGAATCGGCCGCTGGTTCACCCCTCCACTTT

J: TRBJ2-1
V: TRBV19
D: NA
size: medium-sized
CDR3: CASSMDGGGLYNEQFF
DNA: TGTGCCAGTAGTATGGATGGCGGAGGGTTGTACAATGAGCAGTTCTTC

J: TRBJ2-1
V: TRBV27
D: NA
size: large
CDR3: CASSTRTGRGGNEQFF
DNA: TGTGCCAGCAGTACGCGGACAGGGAGGGGTGGCAATGAGCAGTTCTTC

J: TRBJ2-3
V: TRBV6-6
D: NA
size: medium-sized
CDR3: CASSYRRGDTQYF
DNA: TGTGCCAGCAGTTACAGAAGGGGGGATACGCAGTATTTT

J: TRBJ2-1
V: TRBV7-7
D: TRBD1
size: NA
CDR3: CASSYRGATYNEQFF
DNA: TGTGCTAGCAGCTACAGGGGCGCTACCTACAATGAGCAGTTTTTC

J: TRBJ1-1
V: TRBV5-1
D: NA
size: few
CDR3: CASSLEVRTNTEAFF
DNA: TGCGCCAGCAGCTTGGAGGTTAGAACGAACACTGAAGCTTTCTTT

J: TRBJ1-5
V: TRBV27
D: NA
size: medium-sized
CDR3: CASSKLQGTNQPQHF
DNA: TGTGCCAGCAGTAAATTACAGGGAACCAATCAGCCCCAGCATTTT

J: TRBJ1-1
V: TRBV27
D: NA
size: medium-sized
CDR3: CASRREWTTEAFF
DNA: TGTGCCAGCAGGAGGGAATGGACCACTGAAGCTTTCTTT

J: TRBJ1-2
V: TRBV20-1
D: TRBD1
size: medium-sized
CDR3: CSARVPGQYHGYTF
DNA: TGCAGTGCTAGAGTACCGGGACAGTATCATGGCTACACCTTC

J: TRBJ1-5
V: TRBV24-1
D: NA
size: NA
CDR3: CATSEQGKPQHF
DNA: TGTGCCACCAGTGAACAGGGAAAGCCCCAGCATTTT

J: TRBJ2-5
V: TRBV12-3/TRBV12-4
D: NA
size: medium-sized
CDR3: CASKLAVTHETQYF
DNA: TGTGCCAGCAAATTAGCGGTGACTCATGAGACCCAGTACTTC

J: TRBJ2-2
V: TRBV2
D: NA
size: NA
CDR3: CASSEIRGATGELFF
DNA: TGTGCCAGCAGTGAAATTAGGGGGGCCACCGGGGAGCTGTTTTTT

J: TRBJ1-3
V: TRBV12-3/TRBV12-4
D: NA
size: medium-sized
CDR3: CASSLLGEETLSSGNTIYF
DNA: TGTGCCAGCAGTTTACTAGGGGAGGAAACCCTTAGCTCTGGAAACACCATATATTTT

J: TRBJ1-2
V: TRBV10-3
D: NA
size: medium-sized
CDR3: CAISDQQGYGYTF
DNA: TGTGCCATCAGTGACCAACAGGGTTATGGCTACACCTTC

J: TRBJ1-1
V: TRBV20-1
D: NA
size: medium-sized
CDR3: CSARGGLTNTEAFF
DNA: TGCAGTGCTAGAGGGGGACTCACGAACACTGAAGCTTTCTTT